In this sample, the clone carrying this T cell receptor (beta chain) turned up a few times. Its antigen is still unknown. The length of the CDR3 is 13 residues. V trimming: 4 bases; J trimming: 6 bases; junction bases outside the gene matches: 4. Germline-derived CDR1 and CDR2 are KGHSH and LQKENI. Mismatch repair deficiency was confirmed in all patients, by PCR or immunohistochemistry. TCRs were sequenced from three patients responding to pembrolizumab. The data originate from a study of PD-1 blockade in mismatch repair-deficient tumors. Study summary: All were previously treated, progressing patients with 12 mismatch repair-deficient cancer types.

Some clones are missing from TCRdb's copy, which holds only in-frame ones; the method was immunoSEQ multiplex PCR. The table includes around 50,000 clones, 78% detected once. General observations from the study: After pembrolizumab, tumor-resident clones rose rapidly, then generally contracted before radiologic responses.

The source was peripheral blood, collected 4 weeks after starting pembrolizumab. This TCR was sampled from an adult with mismatch repair-deficient cancer. The chain links TRBV18 to TRBJ2-7; 9 bases align to TRBD1. Here the CDR3 DNA reads TGTGCCAGCTCACTCGGGACAGGGAGCGAGCAGTACTTC. It yields the protein CASSLGTGSEQYF.